Each of the 13 T cell receptor beta chains below was sequenced from the same sample in a study of T cell repertoires in cytomegalovirus infection (dated by TCRdb to about 2019). Antigens for these TCRs are unknown. Sample treatment or condition, as interpreted from the label and publication: in vitro stimulation with specific CMV peptide epitopes to enrich CMV-specific T cells. The sequencing machine was an Illumina HiSeq 1500. In-frame beta chains were kept once TCRdb had trimmed the public reads at Q25 with fastp and called clones with MiXCR. Each entry merges the rows of one CDR3 protein and shows their most common DNA and genes. This sample comprises some 920,000 distinct CDR3 sequences, roughly 31% of them detected only once. 13% of the sample lies in the top ten. This specimen consisted of cultured CD8+ T cells from PBMCs, obtained from culture after CMV antigen stimulation. These receptors all stem from a human donor in good health (CMV status not recorded). Some clones in this sample may be carry-over from other donors' samples.

This chain connects TRBV20-1 to TRBJ2-2; 8 bases line up with TRBD1. The ends lost 6 bases at V and 7 bases at J; junction bases unmatched: 7. The CDR3 spans 13 residues. Germline V gene lookup returns CDR1 DFQATT and CDR2 SNEGSKA (reference sequence). The CDR3 DNA follows: TGCAGTGCACCGGGACAGGTTGTCGGGGAGCTGTTTTTT. Protein sequence: CSAPGQVVGELFF.

This clonotype was counted a few times. The V call is TRBV4-1, the J call TRBJ2-1, with 8 bases identical to TRBD2. J gave up 6 bases and V 6 bases, and 7 bases lay outside the gene matches. The CDR3 is 14 residues long. CDR1 MGHRA and CDR2 YSYEKL come from the germline V gene. The CDR3 DNA is TGCGCCAGCAGGAAGCGGGCGGGAGGCAATGAGCAGTTCTTC. This sequence encodes CASRKRAGGNEQFF.

This clonotype showed up just a few times. The chain employs TRBV4-1 and TRBJ2-5; D ambiguous. There are 16 residues in the CDR3. Trimming left V 0 bases short and J 5 bases short, with 16 bases between. Germline V gene sequence: CDR1 MGHRA, CDR2 YSYEKL. The chain's CDR3 is CASSQEAAPAAETQYF. CDR3 DNA: TGCGCCAGCAGCCAAGAGGCGGCTCCTGCAGCTGAGACCCAGTACTTC.

The chain links TRBV7-8 to TRBJ1-2, with 10 positions matching TRBD1. The length of the CDR3 is 16 residues. Per germline, CDR1 SGHVS and CDR2 FQNEAQ. The ends lost 5 bases at V and 3 bases at J; junction bases unmatched: 9. The CDR3 nucleotides read TGTGCCAGCAGCCTATTTGTGACAGGGGGCTACTATGGCTACACCTTC. The encoded protein is CASSLFVTGGYYGYTF. Drawing the rest from reference TRBV7-8 and TRBJ1-2, the complete variable domain is GAGVSQSPRYKVAKRGQDVALRCDPISGHVSLFWYQQALGQGPEFLTYFQNEAQLDKSGLPSDRFFAERPEGSVSTLKIQRTQQEDSAVYLCASSLFVTGGYYGYTFGSGTRLTVV.

The CDR3 protein is CASSWAANYGYTF. The CDR3 bases are TGTGCCAGTAGCTGGGCCGCTAACTATGGCTACACCTTC. The V and J genes are TRBV19 and TRBJ1-2; D is uncertain. The CDR3 extends over 13 amino acids. The V gene's germline CDR1 is LNHDA and CDR2 SQIVND (reference sequence). Trimming took off 6 bases at V and 0 bases at J, with 8 bases between the two ends.

The V gene is TRBV7-3, the J gene TRBJ2-1; D is unclear. Per the germline V gene, CDR1 is SGHTA and CDR2 is FQGTGA. V dropped 2 bases and J dropped 2 bases, with 16 bases sitting between them. CDR3 length: 17 residues. CDR3 DNA: TGTGCCAGCAGCTTAGACCCCCTAGAGGAAGCCTACAATGAGCAGTTCTTC. This sequence encodes CASSLDPLEEAYNEQFF.

The chain employs TRBV10-1 and TRBJ2-2, with D hard to call. Germline V gives CDR1 WNHNN, CDR2 SYGVQD (reference sequence). The V end lost 0 bases, the J end lost 4 bases, and 6 bases lay between the germline ends. This CDR3 comprises 14 residues. CDR3: CASSESKATGELFF. In DNA form, the CDR3 reads TGCGCCAGCAGTGAGTCTAAGGCCACCGGGGAGCTGTTTTTT.

V gene TRBV5-6 combines with J gene TRBJ2-3; 9 bases align to TRBD1. V dropped 5 bases and J dropped 7; count of bases not matched to a gene: 8. The V gene's germline CDR1 is SGHDT and CDR2 YYEEEE. The CDR3 is 14 residues long. The CDR3 nucleotides are TGTGCCAGCAGTTACGGGACAGGGAGTCATACGCAGTATTTT. Translated, it gives CASSYGTGSHTQYF. Full variable domain (remainder filled in from reference TRBV5-6 and TRBJ2-3): DAGVTQSPTHLIKTRGQQVTLRCSPKSGHDTVSWYQQALGQGPQFIFQYYEEEERQRGNFPDRFSGHQFPNYSSELNVNALLLGDSALYLCASSYGTGSHTQYFGPGTRLTVL.

This clonotype was recorded a few times. The J gene is TRBJ2-7, the V gene TRBV15; 7 bases line up with TRBD2. The length of the CDR3 is 14 residues. The germline V gene encodes CDR1 LNHNV and CDR2 YYDKDF (reference sequence). The V gene end was trimmed by 5 bases and the J gene end by 5 bases; junction bases not matched to a gene: 9. The CDR3 reads CATSDEGGFDEQYV. The CDR3 nucleotides are TGTGCCACCAGCGACGAGGGAGGGTTCGACGAGCAGTACGTC.

This clonotype has only a few counts. V gene TRBV4-1 combines with J gene TRBJ1-5; maybe TRBD1 (5 bases). Trimming pared 5 bases from V and 0 bases from J, leaving 11 bases between. The length of the CDR3 is 15 residues. Germline lookup yields CDR1 MGHRA and CDR2 YSYEKL. CDR3 sequence: CASSERRGSNQPQHF. The CDR3 DNA follows: TGCGCCAGCAGCGAAAGAAGGGGTAGCAATCAGCCCCAGCATTTT.

The chain employs TRBV7-2 and TRBJ2-4, with D perhaps matching TRBD1 (6 bases). With 1 base removed from V and 0 bases from J, the gap between germline ends came to 10 bases. CDR1 and CDR2 (germline): SGHTA, FQGNSA. There are 16 residues in the CDR3. The CDR3 DNA reads TGTGCCAGCAGCTTAGGAGAGGGGGTAGCCAAAAACATTCAGTACTTC. Protein product: CASSLGEGVAKNIQYF.

This clonotype was detected many times. The chain joins TRBV7-9 to TRBJ1-4; D might be TRBD1 (6 bases). Germline values: CDR1 SEHNR, CDR2 FQNEAQ (reference sequence). V shed 2 bases and J shed 5 bases, with 15 bases lying between them. This CDR3 has 16 amino acids. The CDR3 reads CASSLLQGGQNEKLFF. CDR3 in DNA: TGTGCCAGCAGCTTACTACAGGGAGGGCAAAATGAAAAACTGTTTTTT.

This clonotype was seen a few times. The chain joins TRBV12-3 or TRBV12-4 to TRBJ1-1, with TRBD1 as a possible D gene (5 bases). Trimming took off 1 base at V and 3 bases at J, with 9 bases between the two ends. This CDR3 region has 14 residues. The CDR3 loop is CASSLETAYTEAFF. The CDR3 nucleotides read TGTGCCAGCAGTTTAGAGACAGCTTACACTGAAGCTTTCTTT.